The 4 T cell receptor beta chains presented below share a single source sample, sequenced in a study of cytotoxic CD8 clonotypes in ibrutinib-treated CLL. The method was immunoSEQ multiplex PCR; TCRdb's version includes in-frame clones alone and lacks a portion of them. The table lists some 200,000 clones, 60% to 80% of them singletons. The sample consisted of PBMCs, taken after 12 months of ibrutinib treatment. The receptors shown here come from a human donor with chronic lymphocytic leukemia.

The chain combines TRBV28 with TRBJ2-1, with 12 bases identical to TRBD2. This CDR3 has 16 amino acids. The germline gives CDR1 MDHEN, CDR2 SYDVKM. The ends lost 6 bases at V and 8 bases at J; junction bases unmatched: 11. The CDR3 nucleotides read TGTGCCAGCAGCCCTAGCGGGAGGGTTGTTGGGGATGAGCAGTTCTTC. This translates into CASSPSGRVVGDEQFF.

This rearrangement joins TRBV6-5 to TRBJ1-5; 7 positions agree with TRBD1. Germline CDR1 reads MNHEY; CDR2 reads SVGAGI. The trim removed 6 bases at V and 3 bases at J, leaving 5 bases unmatched. The CDR3 covers 14 residues. CDR3 sequence: CASSPTGVNQPQHF. CDR3 sequence (DNA): TGTGCCAGCAGCCCTACAGGGGTCAATCAGCCCCAGCATTTT.

The chain recombines TRBV28 with TRBJ1-5; D is unclear. Germline lookup yields CDR1 MDHEN and CDR2 SYDVKM. Between the trimmed V and J ends, which lost 6 bases and 1 base, there was a span of 13 bases. This CDR3 region has 15 residues. CDR3 protein: CASSTPRQSNQPQHF. In DNA, the CDR3 is TGTGCCAGCAGCACACCCCGGCAGAGCAATCAGCCCCAGCATTTT.

CDR3 sequence: CASSPRTDSTSYEQYF. The CDR3, as DNA: TGTGCCAGCTCACCTCGGACAGACTCAACTTCCTACGAGCAGTACTTC. The chain joins TRBV18 to TRBJ2-7; TRBD1 might be the D (6 bases). The CDR3 totals 16 residues. Trimming took 3 bases from V and 1 from J, leaving 16 bases between them. Germline values: CDR1 KGHSH, CDR2 LQKENI.